What follows are 7 T cell receptor beta chains derived from one specimen sequenced in a study of cytomegalovirus exposure and HLA in healthy donors. Clones were sequenced by immunoSEQ multiplex PCR, and TCRdb holds only the in-frame ones, with some missing. The table has 100,000 to 150,000 clones, just under 90% seen once. Sequences were obtained from PBMCs. The source of these receptors is a man between 25 and 39 years old in good health and CMV-seronegative.

The J gene is TRBJ2-1, the V gene TRBV6-5; D possibly corresponds to TRBD1 (5 bases). Per germline, CDR1 MNHEY and CDR2 SVGAGI. The V end was cut by 5 bases, the J end by 5 bases, with 13 bases between. This CDR3 is 14 amino acids long. Here the CDR3 reads CASSLGGANNEQFF. Written as DNA, the CDR3 is TGTGCCAGCAGTCTAGGTGGGGCCAACAATGAGCAGTTCTTC.

V and J are TRBV19 and TRBJ1-4; D call uncertain. Germline CDR1 LNHDA, CDR2 SQIVND (reference sequence). Trimming shortened V by 3 bases and J by 0 bases, and 11 bases separated the two germline ends. The CDR3 contains 16 residues. The CDR3 is CASSIGSFATNEKLFF. CDR3 bases: TGTGCCAGTAGTATCGGGAGTTTTGCAACTAATGAAAAACTGTTTTTT.

The V and J genes are TRBV25-1 and TRBJ2-7; D is possibly TRBD1 (6 bases). The CDR3 is 16 amino acids. Germline values: CDR1 MGHDK, CDR2 SYGVNS. V gave up 2 bases and J gave up 2 bases, with 16 bases separating them. For the CDR3, the DNA is TGTGCCAGCAGTGAAAGGGGCCGGGACATCACCTACGAGCAGTACTTC. Its protein product is CASSERGRDITYEQYF.

The V gene is TRBV5-1, the J gene TRBJ2-3, with 7 bases that match TRBD2. The germline V gene encodes CDR1 SGHRS and CDR2 YFSETQ. The V and J ends lost 0 bases and 4 bases, in that order; junction bases with no gene match: 5. The CDR3 covers 15 residues. CDR3 bases: TGCGCCAGCAGCTTGGGTTCGGGGGGTGCAGATACGCAGTATTTT. Its translation: CASSLGSGGADTQYF. Drawing the rest from reference TRBV5-1 and TRBJ2-3, the complete variable domain is KAGVTQTPRYLIKTRGQQVTLSCSPISGHRSVSWYQQTPGQGLQFLFEYFSETQRNKGNFPGRFSGRQFSNSRSEMNVSTLELGDSALYLCASSLGSGGADTQYFGPGTRLTVL.

The V gene is TRBV6-5, the J gene TRBJ1-2; D remains unclear. Deletions cut 7 bases from V and 7 bases from J, with 16 bases between. This CDR3 has 13 residues. CDR1 and CDR2 from the germline V gene are MNHEY and SVGAGI. The CDR3 spells CASKDGLGGGYTF. CDR3 in DNA: TGTGCCAGCAAGGACGGCCTCGGAGGTGGCTACACCTTC.

The chain is built from TRBV10-2 and TRBJ2-2; TRBD2 aligns across 13 bases. This CDR3 has 18 amino acids. With 2 bases clipped from V and 1 base from J, the junction kept 4 bases outside the gene matches. From germline, CDR1 is WSHSY and CDR2 SAAADI. CDR3 sequence reads: CASSETRTSGGNTGELFF. For the CDR3, the DNA is TGCGCCAGCAGTGAGACTCGGACTAGCGGGGGGAACACCGGGGAGCTGTTTTTT.

V usage is TRBV6-1 and J usage is TRBJ1-5; 9 bases are a match to TRBD1. V shed 5 bases, J shed 4 bases, and the junction held 6 bases outside the gene matches. Germline CDR1 and CDR2: MNHNS and SASEGT. This CDR3 comprises 15 residues. The CDR3 nucleotides read TGTGCCAGCAGTTTACATGACAGGGGGAATCAGCCCCAGCATTTT. This codes for CASSLHDRGNQPQHF.